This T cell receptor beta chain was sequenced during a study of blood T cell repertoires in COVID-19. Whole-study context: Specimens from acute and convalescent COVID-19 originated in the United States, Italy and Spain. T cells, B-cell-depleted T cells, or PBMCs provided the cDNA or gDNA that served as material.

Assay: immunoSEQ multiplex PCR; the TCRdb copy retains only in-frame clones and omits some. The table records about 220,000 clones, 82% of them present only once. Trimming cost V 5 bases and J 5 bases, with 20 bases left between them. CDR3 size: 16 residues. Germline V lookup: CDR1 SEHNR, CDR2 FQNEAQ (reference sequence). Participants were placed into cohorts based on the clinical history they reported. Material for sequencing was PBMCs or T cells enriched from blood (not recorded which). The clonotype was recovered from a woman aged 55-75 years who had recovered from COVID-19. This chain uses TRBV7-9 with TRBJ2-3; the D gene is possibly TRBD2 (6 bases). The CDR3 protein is CASSRPDGSGEDTQYF. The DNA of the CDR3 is TGTGCCAGCAGCCGCCCTGATGGGTCGGGGGAAGATACGCAGTATTTT.